These 5 T cell receptor beta chains came from one sample sequenced in a study of technical replicates of blood from a few donors. The assay was immunoSEQ multiplex PCR, and TCRdb's table has in-frame clones only and misses some. The sample has about 80,000 clones; about 94% are singletons. The material sequenced was T cells isolated from PBMCs. All receptors derive from a human donor in good health.

The chain's CDR3 is CASKGNSAISYEQYF. DNA of the CDR3: TGTGCCAGCAAAGGAAACAGTGCCATAAGCTACGAGCAGTACTTC. The rearrangement joins TRBV2 to TRBJ2-7; no clear D gene. CDR1 and CDR2 from the germline V gene are SNHLY and FYNNEI. The CDR3 is made up of 15 amino acids. The V gene lost 7 bases and the J gene lost 3 bases, with 19 bases spanning the gap.

The chain carries TRBV5-4 and TRBJ2-1, with 8 bases lining up with TRBD2. The CDR3 has 14 amino acids. Germline CDR1 is SGHNT and CDR2 is YYREEE (reference sequence). V shed 1 base and J 5 bases; nucleotides not matched to a gene: 2. The CDR3, as DNA: TGTGCCAGCAGCTTGACTAGCGGAAACAATGAGCAGTTCTTC. Residues: CASSLTSGNNEQFF.

CDR3 sequence reads: CASSVTGKTYEQYF. The CDR3 DNA sequence: TGTGCCAGCAGCGTGACAGGAAAGACATACGAGCAGTACTTC. The V and J genes are TRBV6-6 and TRBJ2-7, with D possibly TRBD1 on 6 matching bases. CDR3 length: 14 amino acids. Germline V gives CDR1 MNHNY, CDR2 SVGAGI (reference sequence). Trimming shortened V by 6 bases and J by 4 bases, and 16 bases separated the two germline ends.

CDR3 nucleotide sequence: TGTGCCAGCAGTTTATTATCTAAAACCTACAATGAGCAGTTCTTC. Translation: CASSLLSKTYNEQFF. The V call is TRBV27, the J call TRBJ2-1; D not resolved. Germline assignment: CDR1 MNHEY and CDR2 SMNVEV (reference sequence). The CDR3 extends over 15 amino acids. V lost 1 base to trimming and J lost 2 bases, with 9 bases between them.

V gene TRBV5-1 combines with J gene TRBJ1-2, with TRBD1 matching over 10 bases. J lost 6 bases, V lost 1 base, and 9 bases had no gene match. Per the germline V gene, CDR1 is SGHRS and CDR2 is YFSETQ. This CDR3 has 16 amino acids. The CDR3 coding sequence is TGCGCCAGCAGCTTGAACTACAAGGGACAGGGGAATGGCTACACCTTC. The encoded protein is CASSLNYKGQGNGYTF. Full variable domain (rest looked up from reference TRBV5-1 and TRBJ1-2): KAGVTQTPRYLIKTRGQQVTLSCSPISGHRSVSWYQQTPGQGLQFLFEYFSETQRNKGNFPGRFSGRQFSNSRSEMNVSTLELGDSALYLCASSLNYKGQGNGYTFGSGTRLTVV.